This T cell receptor (beta chain) was sequenced in a study of radiation and T cells in renal cell carcinoma. The germline V and J ends were trimmed by 1 base and 2 bases, with 9 bases remaining between them. Germline lookup yields CDR1 GTSNPN and CDR2 SVGIG (reference sequence). CDR3 size: 13 residues. Here immunoSEQ multiplex PCR was the method, and the copy in TCRdb shows in-frame clones only, minus some. The table shows over 120,000 clones, with 65% to 90% occurring only once. Time point noted: blood 4 weeks post-SBRT, at nephrectomy. Stated treatment: 15 Gy SBRT to primary tumor, nephrectomy 4 weeks later. Nephrectomy followed 15 Gy stereotactic body radiation by 4 weeks.

Sequencing used blood, obtained from a patient whose treatment included radiotherapy and nephrectomy. This clonotype was obtained from a woman between 45 and 60 years old with renal cell carcinoma. The V call is TRBV30, the J call TRBJ2-7; weak D call: TRBD2 (5 bases). CDR3 bases: TGTGCCTGGAGTGCGGGGAACCCCTACGAGCAGTACTTC. Amino acid sequence: CAWSAGNPYEQYF.